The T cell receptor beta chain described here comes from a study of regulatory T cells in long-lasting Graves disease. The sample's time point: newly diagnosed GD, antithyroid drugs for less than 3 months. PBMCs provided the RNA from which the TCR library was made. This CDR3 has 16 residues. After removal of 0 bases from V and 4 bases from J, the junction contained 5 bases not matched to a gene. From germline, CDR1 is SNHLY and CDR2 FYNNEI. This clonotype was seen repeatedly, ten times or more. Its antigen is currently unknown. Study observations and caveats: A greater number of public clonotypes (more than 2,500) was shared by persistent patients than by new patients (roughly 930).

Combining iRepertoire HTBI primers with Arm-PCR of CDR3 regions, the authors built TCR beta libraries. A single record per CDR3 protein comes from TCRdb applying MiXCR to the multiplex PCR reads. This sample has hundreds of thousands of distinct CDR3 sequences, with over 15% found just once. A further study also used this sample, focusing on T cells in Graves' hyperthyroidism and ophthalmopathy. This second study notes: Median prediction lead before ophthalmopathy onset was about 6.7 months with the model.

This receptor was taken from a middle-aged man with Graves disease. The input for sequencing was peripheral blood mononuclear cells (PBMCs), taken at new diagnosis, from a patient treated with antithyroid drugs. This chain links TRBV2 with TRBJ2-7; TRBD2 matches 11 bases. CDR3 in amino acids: CASSEASLAGGYEQYF. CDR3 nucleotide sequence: TGTGCCAGCAGTGAAGCGTCATTAGCGGGGGGGTACGAGCAGTACTTC.